This is a list of T cell receptor beta chains from one sample in a study of CD4+ T cells in melanoma. TCRdb's copy holds only in-frame clones and misses some; the assay was immunoSEQ multiplex PCR. The table lists around 130,000 clones, 80% to 95% of them singletons. All receptors come from a human donor with melanoma. CDR3s include the opening cysteine and the closing phenylalanine or tryptophan. The D gene is left open where the match is weak. Only some rows state a clone size, as once, few, many or a class for expanded clones.

abundance | j_gene | d_gene | v_gene | CDR3aa | CDR3nt
- | TRBJ1-3 | - | TRBV7-2 | CASSLQVGGRNTIYF | TGTGCCAGCAGCTTACAGGTGGGGGGTAGAAACACCATATATTTT
- | TRBJ1-6 | - | TRBV30 | CACLLENNSPLHF | TGTGCCTGCCTATTGGAGAATAATTCACCCCTCCACTTT
- | TRBJ1-2 | - | TRBV6-1 | CASGGTGPYGYTF | TGTGCCAGCGGGGGAACAGGGCCGTATGGCTACACCTTC
- | TRBJ1-5 | - | TRBV30 | CAWSVYSNQPQHF | TGTGCCTGGAGTGTCTATAGCAATCAGCCCCAGCATTTT
- | TRBJ1-1 | - | TRBV6-5 | CASSYSIGQILEAFF | TGTGCCAGCAGTTACTCGATTGGGCAGATCCTGGAAGCTTTCTTT
- | TRBJ1-2 | TRBD1 | TRBV7-9 | CASSFVGQGGGYTF | TGTGCCAGCAGCTTTGTGGGACAGGGTGGTGGCTACACCTTC
once | TRBJ1-2 | TRBD1 | TRBV19 | CASVLDRHGYTF | TGTGCCAGTGTACTGGACAGGCATGGCTACACCTTC
- | TRBJ2-7 | - | TRBV11-1 | CASSKDGGEYEQYF | TGTGCCAGCAGCAAAGACGGGGGCGAATACGAGCAGTACTTC
- | TRBJ2-6 | - | TRBV2 | CASSTDSGANVLTF | TGTGCCAGCAGTACCGACTCTGGGGCCAACGTCCTGACTTTC
- | TRBJ2-2 | - | TRBV4-1 | CASSQDWVPTGELFF | TGCGCCAGCAGCCAAGATTGGGTTCCGACCGGGGAGCTGTTTTTT
- | TRBJ2-7 | TRBD1 | TRBV19 | CATQRDRGSSYEQYF | TGTGCCACCCAGCGGGACAGGGGGAGCTCCTACGAGCAGTACTTC
- | TRBJ2-7 | TRBD1 | TRBV14 | CASSGFGTGRGEQYF | TGTGCCAGCAGCGGCTTTGGGACAGGTCGCGGCGAGCAGTACTTC
- | TRBJ2-3 | - | TRBV7-9 | CASSLPDFMSTDTQYF | TGTGCCAGCAGCTTACCGGACTTCATGAGCACAGATACGCAGTATTTT
- | TRBJ1-2 | - | TRBV6-5 | CASRKGEGYGYTF | TGTGCCAGCAGGAAGGGCGAGGGGTATGGCTACACCTTC
- | TRBJ2-5 | - | TRBV15 | CATSSESGGETQYF | TGTGCCACCAGCAGTGAATCTGGAGGAGAGACCCAGTACTTC
- | TRBJ2-1 | - | TRBV25-1 | CASTGIDGSSYNEQFF | TGTGCCAGCACCGGAATAGACGGAAGCTCCTACAATGAGCAGTTCTTC
- | TRBJ1-6 | - | TRBV15 | CATSRDLRNSPLHF | TGTGCCACCAGCAGAGATTTAAGGAATTCACCCCTCCACTTT
- | TRBJ2-5 | TRBD2 | TRBV7-2 | CASSLLAGRQQETQYF | TGTGCCAGCAGCTTACTAGCGGGGCGTCAACAAGAGACCCAGTACTTC
- | TRBJ1-1 | - | TRBV19 | CASSIGPRGRTEAFF | TGTGCCAGTAGTATAGGACCTAGGGGGAGGACTGAAGCTTTCTTT
- | TRBJ2-3 | - | TRBV6-1 | CASRLGADTQYF | TGTGCCAGCAGACTCGGGGCAGATACGCAGTATTTT
few | TRBJ1-4 | TRBD1 | TRBV2 | CASSVQGGVGEKLFF | TGTGCCAGCAGTGTACAAGGGGGCGTGGGGGAAAAACTGTTTTTT
- | TRBJ1-5 | - | TRBV7-6 | CASSLVAGYSNQPQHF | TGTGCCAGCAGCTTGGTGGCGGGTTATAGCAATCAGCCCCAGCATTTT
- | TRBJ1-2 | TRBD1 | TRBV5-4 | CASSVTGSGFPYGYTF | TGTGCCAGCAGCGTGACAGGGAGTGGGTTCCCCTATGGCTACACCTTC
once | TRBJ2-2 | - | TRBV7-3 | CASSLGGADYTGELFF | TGTGCCAGCAGCTTAGGAGGCGCAGACTACACCGGGGAGCTGTTTTTT
- | TRBJ2-1 | TRBD1 | TRBV29-1 | CSVEETGATYNEQFF | TGCAGCGTTGAAGAGACAGGGGCTACTTACAATGAGCAGTTCTTC
- | TRBJ1-2 | - | TRBV7-9 | CASSLEHGYGYTF | TGTGCCAGCAGCTTAGAGCACGGATATGGCTACACCTTC
- | TRBJ2-7 | TRBD1 | TRBV5-1 | CASSFGTGVSYEQYF | TGCGCCAGCAGCTTTGGGACAGGGGTCTCCTACGAGCAGTACTTC
- | TRBJ2-1 | TRBD1 | TRBV2 | CASSARDRTYNEQFF | TGTGCCAGCAGTGCCCGGGACAGGACGTACAATGAGCAGTTCTTC
- | TRBJ1-1 | TRBD1 | TRBV18 | CASSTGGTGTEAFF | TGTGCCAGCTCGACAGGGGGGACGGGCACTGAAGCTTTCTTT
- | TRBJ2-7 | - | TRBV6-1 | CASSELNRASHSYEQYF | TGTGCCAGCAGTGAGTTGAATCGGGCGTCCCACTCCTACGAGCAGTACTTC
- | TRBJ1-6 | - | TRBV7-3 | CASSPTGGSSPLHF | TGTGCCAGCAGTCCGACTGGAGGGTCCTCACCCCTCCACTTT
- | TRBJ2-2 | - | TRBV10-2 | CASLAGLWTGELFF | TGCGCCAGCTTAGCAGGGTTGTGGACCGGGGAGCTGTTTTTT
- | TRBJ1-1 | - | TRBV5-1 | CASRRGAGMNTEAFF | TGCGCCAGCAGAAGGGGCGCAGGGATGAACACTGAAGCTTTCTTT
- | TRBJ2-4 | - | TRBV21-1 | CANQGAGRVAKNIQYF | TGTGCCAACCAAGGAGCCGGTCGGGTAGCCAAAAACATTCAGTACTTC
- | TRBJ2-7 | TRBD2 | TRBV9 | CASSVGAGGAYEQYF | TGTGCCAGCAGCGTAGGGGCGGGGGGGGCCTACGAGCAGTACTTC
- | TRBJ2-7 | - | TRBV5-1 | CASRVTASVSYEQYF | TGCGCCAGTCGAGTGACCGCGAGTGTGTCCTACGAGCAGTACTTC
- | TRBJ1-2 | TRBD1 | TRBV4-2 | CASSQETGASGYTF | TGTGCCAGCAGCCAAGAAACAGGGGCTAGTGGCTACACCTTC
- | TRBJ2-2 | - | TRBV4-1 | CASSQARGGGAGGELFF | TGCGCCAGCAGCCAAGCCCGAGGAGGAGGGGCGGGCGGGGAGCTGTTTTTT
- | TRBJ1-2 | - | TRBV6-6 | CATRKADDYGYTF | TGTGCCACCAGGAAGGCAGACGACTATGGCTACACCTTC
- | TRBJ1-3 | - | TRBV18 | CASSPLEKTNGNTIYF | TGTGCCAGCTCACCATTAGAGAAGACCAATGGAAACACCATATATTTT
- | TRBJ1-1 | - | TRBV10-3 | CAISESTTDHTEAFF | TGTGCCATCAGTGAGTCCACGACTGATCACACTGAAGCTTTCTTT
- | TRBJ2-5 | TRBD2 | TRBV10-3 | CAISARRAGEETQYF | TGTGCCATCAGTGCCCGTCGAGCGGGGGAAGAGACCCAGTACTTC